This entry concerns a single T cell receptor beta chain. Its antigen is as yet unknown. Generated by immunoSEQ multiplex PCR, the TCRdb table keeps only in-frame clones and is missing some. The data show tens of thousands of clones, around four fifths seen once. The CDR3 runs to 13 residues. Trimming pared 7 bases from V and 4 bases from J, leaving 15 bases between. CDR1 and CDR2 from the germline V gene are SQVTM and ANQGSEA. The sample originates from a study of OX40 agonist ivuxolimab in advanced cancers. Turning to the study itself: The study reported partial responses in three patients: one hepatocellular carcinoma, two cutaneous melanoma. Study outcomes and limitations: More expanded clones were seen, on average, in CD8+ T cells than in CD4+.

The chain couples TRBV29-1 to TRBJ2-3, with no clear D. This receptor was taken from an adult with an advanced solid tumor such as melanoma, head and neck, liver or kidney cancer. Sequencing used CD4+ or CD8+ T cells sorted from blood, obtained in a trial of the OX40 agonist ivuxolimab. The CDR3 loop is CSETMSGADTQYF. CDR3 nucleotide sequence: TGCAGCGAAACTATGAGTGGTGCAGATACGCAGTATTTT.